This T cell receptor (beta chain) was obtained from a study of T cell changes during pregnancy in multiple sclerosis. Germline V CDR1 and CDR2: SEHNR, FQNEAQ (reference sequence). The CDR3 has 15 amino acids. Trimming pared 5 bases from V and 8 bases from J, leaving 18 bases between. Profiled with immunoSEQ multiplex PCR; TCRdb holds only in-frame clones, not every one. In the table there are tens of thousands of clones, about 90% of which are singletons. This TCR was sampled from a female donor with multiple sclerosis, enrolled in a pregnancy study. This material consisted of peripheral blood, taken before pregnancy. This chain uses TRBV7-9 with TRBJ1-4, with TRBD1 as a possible D gene (5 bases). The CDR3 is CASSNHEGAGEKLFF. The CDR3 DNA reads as TGTGCCAGCAGCAATCACGAAGGGGCTGGCGAAAAACTGTTTTTT.